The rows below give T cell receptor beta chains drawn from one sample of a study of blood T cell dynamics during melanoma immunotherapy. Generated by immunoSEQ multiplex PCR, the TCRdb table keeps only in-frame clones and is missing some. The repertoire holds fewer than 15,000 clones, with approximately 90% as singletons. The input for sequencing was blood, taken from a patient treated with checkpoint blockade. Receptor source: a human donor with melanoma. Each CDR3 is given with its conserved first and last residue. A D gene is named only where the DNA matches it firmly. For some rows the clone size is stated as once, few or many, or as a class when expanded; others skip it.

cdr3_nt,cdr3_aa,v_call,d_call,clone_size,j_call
TGTGCCAGCAGCCAAGTATACGGTCAGAACACTGAAGCTTTCTTT,CASSQVYGQNTEAFF,TRBV4-2,-,few,TRBJ1-1
TGTGCCACCAGCAGAGGACAGACAGAAAAACTGTTTTTT,CATSRGQTEKLFF,TRBV15,-,-,TRBJ1-4
TGTGCCAGCAGTTCCCCTGGAGCTAGCGGGAGTTGGACAGATACGCAGTATTTT,CASSSPGASGSWTDTQYF,TRBV27,TRBD2,-,TRBJ2-3
TGTGCCAGCAGCTTGTTCGGAGAGACCCAGTACTTC,CASSLFGETQYF,TRBV5-5,-,-,TRBJ2-5
TGTGCCAGCAGCCCCGGACAGGGTGGTGAAAAACTGTTTTTT,CASSPGQGGEKLFF,TRBV7-6,TRBD1,once,TRBJ1-4
TGTGCCAGTACATCTCCTGGGACTAGCGGGAGACGGGGCACAGATACGCAGTATTTT,CASTSPGTSGRRGTDTQYF,TRBV19,TRBD2,-,TRBJ2-3
TGCGCCAGCAGCCAAGAAAGGGCCCGTCGAGAGCGGGGCCTGCTATTGGAGCAGTACTTC,CASSQERARRERGLLLEQYF,TRBV4-3,TRBD2,-,TRBJ2-7
TGCGCCAGCAGCTCCAGGGTAGGGAGCACAGATACGCAGTATTTT,CASSSRVGSTDTQYF,TRBV4-3,-,-,TRBJ2-3
TGTGCCAGCAGCCCCCATAGCGGCACAGATACGCAGTATTTT,CASSPHSGTDTQYF,TRBV7-3,-,-,TRBJ2-3
TGTGCCAGCAGTTATAATGTTGCGCCCGAATACGAGCAGTACTTC,CASSYNVAPEYEQYF,TRBV6-5,-,-,TRBJ2-7
TGTGCCAGCAGAGACACAGGGGAGGCCTACGAGCAGTACTTC,CASRDTGEAYEQYF,TRBV6-5,-,-,TRBJ2-7
TGTGCCAGCAGCTTAGCCGGGACAGGGAGTTATGGCTACACCTTC,CASSLAGTGSYGYTF,TRBV7-2,TRBD1,-,TRBJ1-2
TGCGCCAGCAGCACAGGGTCTAGCGGGAGAGTCAATGAGCAGTTCTTC,CASSTGSSGRVNEQFF,TRBV5-1,TRBD2,-,TRBJ2-1
TGTGCCAGCAGCCAAGGGGGCGGCTACTACGAGCAGTACTTC,CASSQGGGYYEQYF,TRBV5-4,TRBD1,-,TRBJ2-7
TGTGCCATCAGTGCCTCCCTTGGACAGGGGGCAAACGAGCAGTACTTC,CAISASLGQGANEQYF,TRBV10-3,TRBD1,-,TRBJ2-7
TGTGCCAGTAAGGGGACAGGGACCTACGAGCAGTACTTC,CASKGTGTYEQYF,TRBV19,TRBD1,-,TRBJ2-7
TGTGCCAGCAGGCCCCGACAGTACCCCATGAACACTGAAGCTTTCTTT,CASRPRQYPMNTEAFF,TRBV7-2,-,-,TRBJ1-1
TGTGCCAGCAGCTTACTAAGGGGGACAGGGGAAAAATATCAGCCCCAGCATTTT,CASSLLRGTGEKYQPQHF,TRBV2,TRBD1,-,TRBJ1-5
TGTGCCAGCAGCTTAGCCCCACAGGGGCCCTACGAGCAGTACTTC,CASSLAPQGPYEQYF,TRBV11-1,TRBD1,-,TRBJ2-7
TGCGCCAGCAGTGACCCGGGACAGGTCCAAGAGACCCAGTACTTC,CASSDPGQVQETQYF,TRBV10-1,TRBD1,-,TRBJ2-5
TGTGCCAGCAGCTTCACGGGACTAGCGGGCGAGCAGTACTTC,CASSFTGLAGEQYF,TRBV5-4,TRBD2,-,TRBJ2-7
TGTGCCAGCAGTGAATCCGGGACAGGGAAAGAGACCCAGTACTTC,CASSESGTGKETQYF,TRBV25-1,TRBD1,-,TRBJ2-5
TGTGCCAGCAGCTTAAATGTTATTAGCGGGGAGACCCAGTACTTC,CASSLNVISGETQYF,TRBV7-9,TRBD2,-,TRBJ2-5
TGTGCCAGCTCACCAATCGACAGCCCCTACGAGCAGTACTTC,CASSPIDSPYEQYF,TRBV18,-,-,TRBJ2-7
TGTGCCAGCAGCTTAAATTCCTACAATGAGCAGTTCTTC,CASSLNSYNEQFF,TRBV5-4,-,-,TRBJ2-1
TGTGCCAGCAGCTCTCAGGGTTACGAGCAGTACTTC,CASSSQGYEQYF,TRBV11-2,-,-,TRBJ2-7
TGTGCCAGCAGCGTAGATCCCTACCCCCGGGGGGAAAACATTCAGTACTTC,CASSVDPYPRGENIQYF,TRBV9,TRBD2,-,TRBJ2-4
TGTGCCAGCTCAAGTGGAGGGGACTACAATGAGCAGTTCTTC,CASSSGGDYNEQFF,TRBV18,-,-,TRBJ2-1
TGTGCCAGCAGTTTGATAGGGACGGGCACAGATACGCAGTATTTT,CASSLIGTGTDTQYF,TRBV28,-,-,TRBJ2-3
TGCGCCAGCAGCCCCTACGGGAACACCGGGGAGCTGTTTTTT,CASSPYGNTGELFF,TRBV5-1,-,-,TRBJ2-2
TGTGCCAGCAGCCTGGAACTAGCGGTGAACAATGAGCAGTTCTTC,CASSLELAVNNEQFF,TRBV13,TRBD2,-,TRBJ2-1
TGCGCCAGCAGCCAAGTTGGGTTGGGCGCAGATACGCAGTATTTT,CASSQVGLGADTQYF,TRBV4-1,-,-,TRBJ2-3
TGTGCCAGCAGCGTAGTTTTAGGAGAGCTGTTTTTT,CASSVVLGELFF,TRBV9,-,-,TRBJ2-2
TGTGCCTGGAGTGTACGAGGACTCCGGGGGCATTCACCCCTCCACTTT,CAWSVRGLRGHSPLHF,TRBV30,-,-,TRBJ1-6
TGTGCCAGCTCACCGGGACTAGCGGACCAAGAGACCCAGTACTTC,CASSPGLADQETQYF,TRBV18,TRBD2,once,TRBJ2-5
TGTGCCAGCAGCTTTTCGAACACCGGGGAGCTGTTTTTT,CASSFSNTGELFF,TRBV7-9,-,-,TRBJ2-2
TGTGCCAGCAGCCTCCGTCTGACAGGGAAGGGAAAACTGTTTTTT,CASSLRLTGKGKLFF,TRBV6-5,TRBD1,-,TRBJ1-4
TGCGCCAGCAGCTTGGCCCCGAGAGTCGGAGGGAGGGCCACCGGGGAGCTGTTTTTT,CASSLAPRVGGRATGELFF,TRBV5-1,TRBD2,-,TRBJ2-2
TGTGCCAGCAGCTTACTAGCGGGGGAGCAGTTCTTC,CASSLLAGEQFF,TRBV11-3,TRBD2,-,TRBJ2-1
TGTGCCAGCAGTGAGAAACGTCGGCGGTGGCAGTACTTC,CASSEKRRRWQYF,TRBV6-1,-,-,TRBJ2-7
TGTGCCAGCAGCCAGGAACAGGTTAATTCACCCCTCCACTTT,CASSQEQVNSPLHF,TRBV4-2,-,-,TRBJ1-6
TGTGCCGGGGCCCCGACAGGGGGCGTGGAGACCCAGTACTTC,CAGAPTGGVETQYF,TRBV7-9,TRBD1,-,TRBJ2-5
TGTGCCAGCAGTTCCGGACTAGCGGGAGTCTACGAGCAGTACTTC,CASSSGLAGVYEQYF,TRBV5-4,TRBD2,-,TRBJ2-7
TGTGCCAGCAGCTTCCGGGACGAGCAGTACTTC,CASSFRDEQYF,TRBV5-6,-,-,TRBJ2-7
TGTGCCAGCACCTTAGCCAAAAACATTCAGTACTTC,CASTLAKNIQYF,TRBV2,-,-,TRBJ2-4
TGTGCCACCTGGGGTATCGGGACAGGGCTAACCACAGATACGCAGTATTTT,CATWGIGTGLTTDTQYF,TRBV7-2,TRBD1,-,TRBJ2-3
TGTGCCACCGCAGTAACGGGCTACGAGCAGTACTTC,CATAVTGYEQYF,TRBV10-3,-,-,TRBJ2-7
TGTGCCAGCAGTGGAGCGGGGTACACAGATACGCAGTATTTT,CASSGAGYTDTQYF,TRBV11-1,TRBD2,-,TRBJ2-3
TGCGCCAGCAGCCGGGGTGGACTAGCGGGGAACACCGGGGAGCTGTTTTTT,CASSRGGLAGNTGELFF,TRBV5-1,TRBD2,-,TRBJ2-2
TGTGCCAGCAGCCGCGGGGGGGCCGTTGACGAGCAGTACTTC,CASSRGGAVDEQYF,TRBV7-3,TRBD2,-,TRBJ2-7
TGTGCCAGCAGCTTTTCTAGCGTCGACGAGCAGTACTTC,CASSFSSVDEQYF,TRBV7-9,-,-,TRBJ2-7
TGTGCCAGCAGCAAAGGGCGGCGGGAGGCCATCCCAGATACGCAGTATTTT,CASSKGRREAIPDTQYF,TRBV21-1,-,once,TRBJ2-3
TGTGCCTGGGCTACAGGGGCGAATTCACCCCTCCACTTT,CAWATGANSPLHF,TRBV30,TRBD1,-,TRBJ1-6
TGTGCCAGCAGTTTCGGGACCCCGGGGCACGAGCAGTACTTC,CASSFGTPGHEQYF,TRBV27,-,once,TRBJ2-7
TGTGCCAGCAGTTCCATAATTAATTCACCCCTCCACTTT,CASSSIINSPLHF,TRBV28,-,-,TRBJ1-6
TGTGCCAGCAGTTCCACTCGACAGGGTAGAACACCCCTCCACTTT,CASSSTRQGRTPLHF,TRBV6-5,TRBD1,-,TRBJ1-6
TGTGCCAGCAGCTTGGGGGACCCCACAGATACGCAGTATTTT,CASSLGDPTDTQYF,TRBV5-4,-,-,TRBJ2-3